This T cell receptor (beta chain) derives from a study of post-analysis software for immune sequencing data (dated by TCRdb to 2013 to 2016). At the level of the whole study: Disease courses on record covered relapsing-remitting, secondary progressive and progressive-relapsing multiple sclerosis, though some patients had no subtype annotation. The patient repertoires were set against 10 to 11 previously published healthy control repertoires from donors whose ages ranged from roughly 6 to 27 years. A subset of samples was prepared in parallel using single-end sample barcoding, then pooled and co-amplified after Illumina adapter ligation. General findings and caveats noted by the study authors: Normalized Chao1 diversity was significantly lower in multiple sclerosis patients than controls, suggesting substantial peripheral T-cell clonal expansion. Roughly 5 TRBV segments, including TRBV5-6, TRBV5-1 and TRBV20-1, were significantly more frequent in patients than controls. The control group was slightly older than the multiple sclerosis patient group. Strong co-clustering of samples prepared in the same batch was shown by direct clustering with F measure, prompting a batch-effect correction.

To demonstrate the VDJtools post-analysis software, the study profiled TCR beta repertoires from the peripheral blood of about 13 young patients with multiple sclerosis. The multiple sclerosis patients were children and adolescents between roughly 6 and 16 years of age. Including the terminal cysteine and phenylalanine, the CDR3 comprises 13 residues. CDR3 DNA only is kept here, 39 bases in frame from base 1. Trimming at the junction amounts to 5 bases on V and 8 bases on J, and the germline ends lie 15 bases apart. The germline V gene supplies CDR1 SGHTA and CDR2 FQGTGA. Library preparation employed PCR. TCRdb records Illumina HiSeq 2500 as the sequencer. Unique molecular identifiers were incorporated into TCR beta cDNA libraries to reduce PCR and sequencing biases. Roughly 500,000 cDNA molecules were obtained per 1 to 10 million input T cells, so each molecule approximated one T cell. The patient libraries were prepared and sequenced with the same protocol used for the earlier healthy control dataset. Within a given batch, samples were prepared together, multiplexed and sequenced on the same HiSeq lane. As for the authors' bioinformatics: Raw barcoded reads were processed with MIGEC, discarding single-read molecular identifier groups before consensus assembly and CDR3 extraction. VDJtools was used for post-analysis of the clonotype tables, with diversity normalized by down-sampling every dataset to the smallest sample size. To correct batch-related cross-sample contamination, repertoire overlap clustering matched CDR3 amino acid sequences but not nucleotide sequences. TCRdb took the public reads, trimmed them with fastp at Q25, ran MiXCR for clone calling and kept in-frame beta chains. Here each entry gathers all rows of one CDR3 protein and keeps the most common genes and DNA. TCRdb, not the original authors, processed these V and J calls. This sample is represented by hundreds of thousands of distinct CDR3 sequences; roughly 50% of them were singletons. The ten largest clones capture approximately 4.5% of the sample.

This clonotype was detected a few times. Which antigen it targets is not known. No base qualities exist here, and no much larger clone lies one base off it. Sequencing was done on a sample of blood. The sequence came from a girl aged 10 to 17 with multiple sclerosis. The V and J segments used are TRBV7-3 and TRBJ1-2; the D segment cannot be called with confidence. DNA sequence: TGTGCCAGCAGCGCGCTCCCAGGTCGGGGCTACACCTTC. Its coded protein is CASSALPGRGYTF.